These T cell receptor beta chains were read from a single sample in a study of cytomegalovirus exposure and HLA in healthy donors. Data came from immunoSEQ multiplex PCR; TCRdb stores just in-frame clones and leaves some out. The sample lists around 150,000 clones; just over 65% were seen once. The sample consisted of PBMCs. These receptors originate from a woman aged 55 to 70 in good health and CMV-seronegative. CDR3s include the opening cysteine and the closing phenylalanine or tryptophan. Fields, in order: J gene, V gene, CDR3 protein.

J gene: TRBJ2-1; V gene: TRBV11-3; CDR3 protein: CASSLGLAASSYNEQFF
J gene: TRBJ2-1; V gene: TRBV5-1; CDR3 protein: CASSPGQTSSYNEQFF
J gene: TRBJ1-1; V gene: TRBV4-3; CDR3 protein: CASSQTMNTEAFF
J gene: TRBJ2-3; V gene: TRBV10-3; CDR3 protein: CAISGGPSTDTQYF
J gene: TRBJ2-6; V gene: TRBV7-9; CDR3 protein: CASSSTGGAGANVLTF
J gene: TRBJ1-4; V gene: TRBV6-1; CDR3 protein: CASSGRRGGQEKLFF
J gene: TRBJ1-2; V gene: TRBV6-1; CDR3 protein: CASSRDGNYGYTF
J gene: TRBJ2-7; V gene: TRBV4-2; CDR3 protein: CASSLDRGGEYEQYF
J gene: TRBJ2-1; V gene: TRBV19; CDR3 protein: CASTMSSGGWDEQFF
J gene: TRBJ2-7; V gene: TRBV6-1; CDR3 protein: CASSWDRGSYEQYF
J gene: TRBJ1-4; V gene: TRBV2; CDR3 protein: CASAEARTGRKLFF
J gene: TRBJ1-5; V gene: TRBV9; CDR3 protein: CASSRSGGGNQPQHF
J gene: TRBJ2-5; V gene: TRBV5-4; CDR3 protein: CASSLAASGQETQYF
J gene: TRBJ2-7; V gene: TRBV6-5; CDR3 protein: CASSPGLAGLYEQYF
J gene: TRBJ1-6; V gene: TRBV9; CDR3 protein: CASSVDPGRVGSPLHF
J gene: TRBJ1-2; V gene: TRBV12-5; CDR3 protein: CASGLARDRVVSDGYTF
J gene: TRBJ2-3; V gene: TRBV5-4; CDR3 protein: CASSPGTVATQYF
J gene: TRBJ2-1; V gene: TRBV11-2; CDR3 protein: CASSPLAGGNYNEQFF
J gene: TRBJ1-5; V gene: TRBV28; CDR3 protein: CASRTQGKGNQPQHF
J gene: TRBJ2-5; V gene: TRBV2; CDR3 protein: CASTKTGQRQETQYF
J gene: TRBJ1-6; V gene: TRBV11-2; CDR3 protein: CASSLFDRGQGSLHF
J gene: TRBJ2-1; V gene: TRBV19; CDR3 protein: CASKTSGRSSYNEQFF
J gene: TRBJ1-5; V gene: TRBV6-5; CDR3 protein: CASRVDRVQPQHF
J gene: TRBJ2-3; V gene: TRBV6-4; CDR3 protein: CASSDRIWATQYF
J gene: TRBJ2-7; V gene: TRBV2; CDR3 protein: CASSDPRTGGAYEQYF
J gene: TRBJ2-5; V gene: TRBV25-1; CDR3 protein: CASSEFGKGLETQYF
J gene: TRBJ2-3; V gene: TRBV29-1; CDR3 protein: CSVAPSTDTQYF
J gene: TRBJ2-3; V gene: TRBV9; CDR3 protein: CASSVSSSGGTDTQYF
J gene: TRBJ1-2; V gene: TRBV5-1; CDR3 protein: CASSFTIAGDGYTF
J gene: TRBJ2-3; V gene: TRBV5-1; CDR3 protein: CASSQQGSETDTQYF
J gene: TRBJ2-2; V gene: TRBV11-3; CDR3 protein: CASSNTNTGELFF
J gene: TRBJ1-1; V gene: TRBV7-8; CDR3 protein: CASSLAGQNTEAFF
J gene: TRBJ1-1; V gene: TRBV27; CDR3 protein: CASRGGWATEAFF
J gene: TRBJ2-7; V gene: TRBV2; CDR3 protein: CASRRDKQERAYEQYF
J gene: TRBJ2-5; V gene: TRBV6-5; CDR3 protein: CASSALAGRAETQYF
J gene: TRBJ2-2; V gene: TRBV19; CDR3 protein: CASSFIGLAGGANTGELFF
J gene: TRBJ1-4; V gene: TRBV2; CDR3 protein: CASSELGGDEKLFF
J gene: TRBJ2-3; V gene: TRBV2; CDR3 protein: CASSVRTSGFTDTQYF
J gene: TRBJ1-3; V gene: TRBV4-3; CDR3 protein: CASSQAIPGQGKQAYGNTIYF
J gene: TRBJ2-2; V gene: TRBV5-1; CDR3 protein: CASSPTTSGSAGELFF
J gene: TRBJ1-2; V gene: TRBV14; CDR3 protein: CASSQVLYYGYTF
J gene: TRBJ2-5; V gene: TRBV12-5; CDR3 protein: CASGIAWGLETQYF
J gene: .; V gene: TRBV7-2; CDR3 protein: CASSFRDRGLEQYF
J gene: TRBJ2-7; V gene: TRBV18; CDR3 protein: CASSQGTGHFYEQYF
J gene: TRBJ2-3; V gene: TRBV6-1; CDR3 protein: CASSLTDTQYF
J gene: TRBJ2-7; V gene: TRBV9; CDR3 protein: CASSVGLAGYEQYF
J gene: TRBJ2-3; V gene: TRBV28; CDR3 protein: CASSHQRCSGSGCGSTDTQYF
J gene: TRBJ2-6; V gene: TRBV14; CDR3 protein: CASSGGLAGRSGANVLTF
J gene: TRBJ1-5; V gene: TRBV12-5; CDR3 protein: CASGLGDRGRNQPQHF
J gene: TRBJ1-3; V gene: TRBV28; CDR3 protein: CASSLSPGNTIYF
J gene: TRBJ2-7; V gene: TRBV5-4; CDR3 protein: CASSLGTGAYEQYF
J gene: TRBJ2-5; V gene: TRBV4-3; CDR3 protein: CASSQDRGAGTQYF
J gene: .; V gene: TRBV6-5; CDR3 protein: CASSQGSPMGEQYF
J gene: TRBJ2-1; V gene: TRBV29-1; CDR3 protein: CSVLGFGTDYNEQFF
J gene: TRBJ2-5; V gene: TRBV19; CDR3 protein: CASRPGGLAGETQYF